This T cell receptor beta chain was recorded in a study of cytomegalovirus exposure and HLA in healthy donors. Overall study context: The approximately 610 first-cohort repertoires shared a platform with the 110 or so validation repertoires, as reported in a later analysis.

This clone was seen more than once but under ten times. Its target is unknown. Generated by immunoSEQ multiplex PCR, the TCRdb table keeps only in-frame clones and is missing some. The repertoire holds under 110,000 clones, with about 88% as singletons. Findings and caveats of the study: For cytomegalovirus status, the classifier reportedly gave diagnoses with high specificity and sensitivity. Rarity characterized most TCR sequences, yet some public TCRs appeared in many donors. The study labeled 150 to 200 TCR beta chains cytomegalovirus-associated.

With 4 bases removed from V and 7 bases from J, the gap between germline ends came to 8 bases. The CDR3 length is 13 residues. Germline V CDR1 and CDR2: MGHRA, YSYEKL. The chain uses TRBV4-1 and TRBJ1-6; D is unresolved. The source is a woman younger than 35 in good health and CMV-seropositive. What was sequenced was PBMCs. The CDR3 region is CASSPPGNSPLHF. The CDR3 DNA is TGCGCCAGCAGCCCGCCCGGGAATTCACCCCTCCACTTT.